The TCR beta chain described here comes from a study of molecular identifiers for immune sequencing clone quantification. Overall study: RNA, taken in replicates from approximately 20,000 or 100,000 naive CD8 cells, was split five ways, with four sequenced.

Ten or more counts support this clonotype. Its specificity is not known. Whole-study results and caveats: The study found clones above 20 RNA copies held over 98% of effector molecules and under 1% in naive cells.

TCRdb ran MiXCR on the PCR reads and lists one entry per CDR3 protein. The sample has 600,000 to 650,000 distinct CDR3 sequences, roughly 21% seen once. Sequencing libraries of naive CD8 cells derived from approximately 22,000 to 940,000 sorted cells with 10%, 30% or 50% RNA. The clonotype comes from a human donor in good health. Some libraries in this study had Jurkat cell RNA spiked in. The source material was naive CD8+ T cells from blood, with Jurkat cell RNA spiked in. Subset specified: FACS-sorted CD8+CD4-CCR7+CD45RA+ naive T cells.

As DNA, the CDR3 is TGCGCCAGCAGCCAAGATCTTGGCAGGGGGGGCTACGAGCAGTACTTC. This codes for CASSQDLGRGGYEQYF. J is TRBJ2-7 and V is TRBV4-1; the D gene could be TRBD1 or TRBD2 (7 bases each). Trimming removed 0 bases from V and 3 bases from J, with 15 bases in between. The CDR3 has 16 residues. Germline assignment: CDR1 MGHRA and CDR2 YSYEKL.